What follows are 19 T cell receptor beta chains derived from one specimen sequenced in a study of blood T cells in healthy people across ages. With a J-beta primer mix and a sample-barcoded 5' primer, a second PCR ran about 7 to 11 cycles. TCRdb re-analysed the 5' RACE reads in MiXCR, keeping a single row per CDR3 protein. The data hold 1,800,000 or so distinct CDR3 sequences, with approximately 40% observed a single time. The material sequenced was blood. The receptors originated from a human donor in good health.

The chain employs TRBV5-1 and TRBJ1-2; D is possibly TRBD1 (6 bases). V lost 2 bases and J 0 bases, leaving 14 bases between the germline ends. The CDR3 extends over 16 amino acids. Germline V gene lookup returns CDR1 SGHRS and CDR2 YFSETQ. CDR3 region: CASSFGQLNSNYGYTF. CDR3 sequence (DNA): TGCGCCAGCAGCTTTGGACAGCTAAATTCTAACTATGGCTACACCTTC.

This clonotype was counted between two and nine times. This sequence joins TRBV13 and TRBJ2-5, with 10 bases matching TRBD1. With 5 bases clipped from V and 13 bases from J, the junction kept 19 bases outside the gene matches. The CDR3 is 16 amino acids. CDR1 PRHDT and CDR2 FYEKMQ come from the germline V gene (reference sequence). CDR3 in amino acids: CASSPFSGTGVLRAYF. The CDR3 nucleotides are TGTGCCAGCAGCCCATTTTCAGGGACAGGGGTTTTACGGGCGTACTTC.

The genes are TRBV7-2 and TRBJ2-4; the D gene is possibly TRBD1 (5 bases). This CDR3 spans 14 amino acids. Between the trimmed V and J ends, which lost 0 bases and 9 bases, there was a span of 12 bases. Germline-derived CDR1 and CDR2 are SGHTA and FQGNSA. The CDR3 bases are TGTGCCAGCAGCTTAGCACAGGTCCTAAGCATTCAGTACTTC. Amino acids: CASSLAQVLSIQYF.

The chain carries TRBV10-3 and TRBJ2-3, with D tentatively TRBD2 (5 bases). Trimming pared 2 bases from V and 3 bases from J, leaving 6 bases between. The V gene's germline CDR1 is ENHRY and CDR2 SYGVKD. The length of the CDR3 is 13 residues. The CDR3 loop reads CAISERGTDTQYF. CDR3 nucleotide sequence: TGTGCCATCAGTGAGAGAGGGACAGATACGCAGTATTTT.

Only a few counts were recorded for this clonotype. This rearrangement joins TRBV29-1 to TRBJ1-2, with D unresolved. The V gene's germline CDR1 is SQVTM and CDR2 ANQGSEA. The CDR3 extends over 13 amino acids. V was cut by 5 bases and J by 4 bases, with 14 bases left in between. The CDR3: CSVHTPGPYGYTF. The CDR3 coding sequence is TGCAGCGTTCACACCCCGGGTCCCTATGGCTACACCTTC.

This clonotype was counted a single time. The chain has TRBV11-2 and TRBJ2-7, with D possibly being TRBD1 (6 bases). Trimming left V 2 bases short and J 1 base short, with 36 bases between. Germline V gene lookup returns CDR1 SGHAT and CDR2 FQNNGV. CDR3 size: 23 residues. The CDR3 region is CASSLTTYSTTNSQQGPSYEQYF. The CDR3 nucleotides read TGTGCCAGCAGCTTAACCACGTACTCAACCACGAACAGCCAACAGGGTCCATCCTACGAGCAGTACTTC. Full variable domain (outside the CDR3, taken from reference TRBV11-2 and TRBJ2-7): EAGVAQSPRYKIIEKRQSVAFWCNPISGHATLYWYQQILGQGPKLLIQFQNNGVVDDSQLPKDRFSAERLKGVDSTLKIQPAKLEDSAVYLCASSLTTYSTTNSQQGPSYEQYFGPGTRLTVT.

The V gene is TRBV29-1, the J gene TRBJ2-5; D is unresolved. This CDR3 spans 13 amino acids. V lost 3 bases to trimming and J lost 4 bases, with 12 bases between them. The germline V gene encodes CDR1 SQVTM and CDR2 ANQGSEA. The CDR3 here is CSVENSLGETQYF. The CDR3 coding sequence is TGCAGCGTTGAGAACAGCCTGGGAGAGACCCAGTACTTC.

The genes are TRBV7-2 and TRBJ2-7; TRBD1 matches 7 bases. CDR1 is SGHTA and CDR2 is FQGNSA in the germline V gene. V was pared by 2 bases and J by 4 bases, with 8 bases of the junction left unmatched. The CDR3 has 15 amino acids. This chain's CDR3 is CASSLRGQSRYEQYF. CDR3 bases: TGTGCCAGCAGCTTAAGGGGACAGTCCAGGTACGAGCAGTACTTC.

This clonotype was seen only a few times. The chain combines TRBV7-9 with TRBJ2-1; 11 bases fit TRBD1. This CDR3 is built from 13 residues. V was clipped by 8 bases and J by 9 bases; unmatched bases: 6. Germline V gene sequence: CDR1 SEHNR, CDR2 FQNEAQ (reference sequence). The DNA of the CDR3 is TGTGCCAGCGTGGGACAGGGGGGGGGTGAGCAGTTCTTC. Encoded protein: CASVGQGGGEQFF. Using reference TRBV7-9 and TRBJ2-1 for the parts outside the CDR3, the full variable domain is DTGVSQNPRHKITKRGQNVTFRCDPISEHNRLYWYRQTLGQGPEFLTYFQNEAQLEKSRLLSDRFSAERPKGSFSTLEIQRTEQGDSAMYLCASVGQGGGEQFFGPGTRLTVL.

This rearrangement joins TRBV2 to TRBJ1-2; D ambiguous. The germline gives CDR1 SNHLY, CDR2 FYNNEI. The CDR3 spans 12 residues. V lost 6 bases and J 8 bases, leaving 13 bases between the germline ends. CDR3 protein: CASREYPGGYTF. CDR3 nucleotide sequence: TGTGCCAGCAGGGAGTATCCTGGGGGCTACACCTTC.

The chain carries TRBV27 and TRBJ2-2; D is unresolved. Looked up from germline, CDR1 is MNHEY and CDR2 is SMNVEV (reference sequence). Trimming pared 8 bases from V and 5 bases from J, leaving 15 bases between. The CDR3 contains 14 residues. The CDR3 here is CASWAALGTGELFF. CDR3 coding DNA: TGTGCCAGCTGGGCAGCCTTAGGGACCGGGGAGCTGTTTTTT.

The CDR3 region is CASSDSRLDTQYF. In nucleotides, the CDR3 is TGTGCCAGCAGCGACTCACGATTAGATACGCAGTATTTT. The rearrangement uses TRBV7-3 and TRBJ2-3; D gene ambiguous. V was pared by 5 bases and J by 5 bases, with 11 bases between. Germline V CDR1 and CDR2: SGHTA, FQGTGA. This CDR3 has 13 amino acids.

The V call is TRBV2, the J call TRBJ1-2, with 9 nucleotides matching TRBD1. V trimming: 2 bases; J trimming: 6 bases; junction bases outside the gene matches: 10. CDR3 length: 16 amino acids. CDR1 and CDR2 from the germline V gene are SNHLY and FYNNEI. The CDR3 DNA reads TGTGCCAGCAGTGAAAATCAAGGGGGGACAGGGAATGGCTACACCTTC. Its protein is CASSENQGGTGNGYTF. The variable domain in full, with the rest retrieved from reference TRBV2 and TRBJ1-2, is EPEVTQTPSHQVTQMGQEVILRCVPISNHLYFYWYRQILGQKVEFLVSFYNNEISEKSEIFDDQFSVERPDGSNFTLKIRSTKLEDSAMYFCASSENQGGTGNGYTFGSGTRLTVV.

This clonotype was seen more than once but under ten times. The gene calls are TRBV14 and TRBJ2-4; tentative D call: TRBD1 (6 bases). The J call may be faulty, since TRBJ2-7 better matches the DNA end. This CDR3 has 18 amino acids. The germline V gene has CDR1 SGHDN and CDR2 FVKESK. Here the CDR3 DNA reads TGTGCCAGCAGCCAAGATCTTCTTTTGGGGACATCCGTCGGCGAGCAGTACTTC. It yields the protein CASSQDLLLGTSVGEQYF.

This clonotype has just a few counts. The chain links TRBV28 to TRBJ2-4, with unresolved D. This CDR3 spans 16 amino acids. The V end lost 3 bases, the J end lost 0 bases, and 12 bases lay between the germline ends. In germline, CDR1 is MDHEN, CDR2 SYDVKM. Written as DNA, the CDR3 is TGTGCCAGCAGTTTCGCCAAGGTCCGAGCCAAAAACATTCAGTACTTC. It yields the protein CASSFAKVRAKNIQYF. Using reference TRBV28 and TRBJ2-4 for the parts outside the CDR3, the full variable domain is DVKVTQSSRYLVKRTGEKVFLECVQDMDHENMFWYRQDPGLGLRLIYFSYDVKMKEKGDIPEGYSVSREKKERFSLILESASTNQTSMYLCASSFAKVRAKNIQYFGAGTRLSVL.

V usage is TRBV6-2 or TRBV6-3 and J usage is TRBJ2-5; no clear D. CDR1 MNHEY and CDR2 SVGEGT come from the germline V gene. V gave up 4 bases and J gave up 5 bases, with 17 bases separating them. CDR3 length: 15 amino acids. The CDR3 sequence is CASSSSEDRTETQYF. For the CDR3, the DNA is TGTGCCAGCAGTTCCAGTGAGGACCGGACGGAGACCCAGTACTTC.

The rearrangement links TRBV7-2 to TRBJ1-2; D is undetermined. V was clipped by 1 base and J by 6 bases, with 15 bases between them. Germline V lookup: CDR1 SGHTA, CDR2 FQGNSA. The CDR3 totals 15 residues. DNA for the CDR3: TGTGCCAGCAGCTTAGTAAGATGGGTTGGTGATGGCTACACCTTC. This encodes CASSLVRWVGDGYTF.

There are a few counts of this clonotype. The V gene is TRBV7-6, the J gene TRBJ2-7; 8 nucleotides line up with TRBD1. Per germline, CDR1 SGHVS and CDR2 FNYEAQ. This CDR3 spans 14 amino acids. V dropped 8 bases and J dropped 3; count of bases not matched to a gene: 9. Here the CDR3 reads CASSVGTGVYEQYF. In nucleotides, the CDR3 is TGTGCCAGCTCAGTCGGGACAGGAGTCTACGAGCAGTACTTC.

V gene TRBV4-2 combines with J gene TRBJ1-2; D uncertain. This CDR3 has 14 amino acids. V dropped 0 bases and J dropped 4 bases, with 9 bases sitting between them. Per the germline V gene, CDR1 is LGHNA and CDR2 is YNFKEQ. The DNA for the CDR3 is TGTGCCAGCAGCCAAGATAACGGTGGCTATGGCTACACCTTC. Encoded protein: CASSQDNGGYGYTF.